This note documents a single T cell receptor (beta chain) sequence. Its specificity is not known. Per the germline V gene, CDR1 is KGHSH and CDR2 is LQKENI. The length of the CDR3 is 15 residues. Trimming took 5 bases from V and 0 from J; bases not matched to a gene: 6. This sample is part of a study of cytomegalovirus exposure and HLA in healthy donors. Study at large: Most genotyped donors, 65% to 90% of around 370, had Caucasian-associated genetic ancestry. The study, taken as a whole, reports: Later analysis showed most CMV-associated TCR beta chains appearing HLA-restricted. The only immune exposure information that was available was CMV serostatus.

The PCR was carried out with 60 Vbeta primers and 13 Jbeta primers. Measured with immunoSEQ multiplex PCR; TCRdb has only the in-frame clones, and not every one. The profile shows approximately 79,000 clones, 78% of them singletons. The rearrangement joins TRBV18 to TRBJ1-2, with 7 bases identical to TRBD1. Source material: PBMCs. The clonotype originates from a male donor in good health and CMV-seropositive. CDR3 bases: TGTGCCAGCTCAGTCCGGGACAGCCCTAACTATGGCTACACCTTC. Residues: CASSVRDSPNYGYTF.